The rows below give T cell receptor beta chains drawn from one sample of a study of OX40 agonist ivuxolimab in advanced cancers. Only in-frame clones appear in the TCRdb table, and some are missing; sequencing was by immunoSEQ multiplex PCR. Among about 68,000 clones listed, approximately 87% were seen once. The material sequenced was CD4+ or CD8+ T cells sorted from blood, taken in a trial of the OX40 agonist ivuxolimab. The receptors come from an adult with an advanced solid tumor such as melanoma, head and neck, liver or kidney cancer. CDR3s include the opening cysteine and the closing phenylalanine or tryptophan. Fields, in order: CDR3 length, V gene, clone size, J gene, D gene, CDR3 DNA, CDR3 protein. D genes are given only for firm matches. Part of the rows lack a size; the others show once, few, many or a class for expanded clones.

len: 11; v_gene: TRBV2; abundance: NA; j_gene: TRBJ1-1; d_gene: NA; CDR3nt: TGTGCCATCCAGGGTAGCACTGAAGCTTTCTTT; CDR3aa: CAIQGSTEAFF
len: 16; v_gene: TRBV5-1; abundance: NA; j_gene: TRBJ1-4; d_gene: NA; CDR3nt: TGCGCCAGCAGCAGCTTACTCGGGGGCGGATATGAAAAACTGTTTTTT; CDR3aa: CASSSLLGGGYEKLFF
len: 15; v_gene: TRBV5-1; abundance: NA; j_gene: TRBJ2-7; d_gene: TRBD1; CDR3nt: TGCGCCAGCAGCTTGGTTCCAGGGGGCTCCTACGAGCAGTACTTC; CDR3aa: CASSLVPGGSYEQYF
len: 14; v_gene: TRBV18; abundance: NA; j_gene: TRBJ1-4; d_gene: TRBD1; CDR3nt: TGTGCCAGCTCACTGGAGGGACAGAATGAAAAACTGTTTTTT; CDR3aa: CASSLEGQNEKLFF
len: 14; v_gene: TRBV6-1; abundance: NA; j_gene: TRBJ2-4; d_gene: TRBD1; CDR3nt: TGTGCCAGCAGAGACAGGGCCTCCCGAAACATTCAGTACTTC; CDR3aa: CASRDRASRNIQYF
len: 15; v_gene: TRBV5-5; abundance: once; j_gene: TRBJ1-1; d_gene: TRBD1; CDR3nt: TGTGCCAGCAGCGCCTTAACAGGGGGCAACACTGAAGCTTTCTTT; CDR3aa: CASSALTGGNTEAFF
len: 13; v_gene: TRBV10-3; abundance: NA; j_gene: TRBJ2-5; d_gene: TRBD2; CDR3nt: TGTGCCACCGCTAGCGGGGGGGCAGAGACCCAGTACTTC; CDR3aa: CATASGGAETQYF
len: 17; v_gene: TRBV29-1; abundance: NA; j_gene: TRBJ1-2; d_gene: NA; CDR3nt: TGCAGCGTTGGTAGCCCCGGGGGAATGGGGCTAAACTATGGCTACACCTTC; CDR3aa: CSVGSPGGMGLNYGYTF
len: 14; v_gene: TRBV5-1; abundance: NA; j_gene: TRBJ1-2; d_gene: NA; CDR3nt: TGCGCCAGCAGCTTGATGGGGGGCGCGGGTGGCTACACCTTC; CDR3aa: CASSLMGGAGGYTF
len: 14; v_gene: TRBV7-2; abundance: NA; j_gene: TRBJ2-7; d_gene: NA; CDR3nt: TGTGCCAGCAGCTTAGCGTATAATACCTACGAGCAGTACTTC; CDR3aa: CASSLAYNTYEQYF
len: 13; v_gene: TRBV10-3; abundance: NA; j_gene: TRBJ2-5; d_gene: NA; CDR3nt: TGTGCCATCAGTGCTTCTAGCGACGAGACCCAGTACTTC; CDR3aa: CAISASSDETQYF
len: 13; v_gene: TRBV7-6; abundance: few; j_gene: TRBJ1-1; d_gene: NA; CDR3nt: TGTGCCAGCAGCTTATCATTCCATACTGAAGCTTTCTTT; CDR3aa: CASSLSFHTEAFF
len: 12; v_gene: TRBV7-9; abundance: NA; j_gene: TRBJ2-7; d_gene: NA; CDR3nt: TGTGCCAGCAGCTCGACAGGATACGAGCAGTACTTC; CDR3aa: CASSSTGYEQYF
len: 16; v_gene: TRBV7-3; abundance: NA; j_gene: TRBJ1-2; d_gene: NA; CDR3nt: TGTGCCAGCAGCGCCCAGAAACAGGAAAGGGTTTATGGCTACACCTTC; CDR3aa: CASSAQKQERVYGYTF
len: 19; v_gene: TRBV28; abundance: NA; j_gene: TRBJ1-5; d_gene: TRBD1; CDR3nt: TGTGCCAGCCAATTCACCGGGACAGGTGGTTCCTATAGCAATCAGCCCCAGCATTTT; CDR3aa: CASQFTGTGGSYSNQPQHF
len: 15; v_gene: TRBV6-1; abundance: NA; j_gene: TRBJ1-1; d_gene: NA; CDR3nt: TGTGCCAGCAGGCGGGGACTCCAAACGAACACTGAAGCTTTCTTT; CDR3aa: CASRRGLQTNTEAFF
len: 16; v_gene: TRBV19; abundance: NA; j_gene: TRBJ2-6; d_gene: NA; CDR3nt: TGTGCCAGTAGTACCGGCGTGGGCTTAGGGGCCAACGTCCTGACTTTC; CDR3aa: CASSTGVGLGANVLTF
len: 15; v_gene: TRBV18; abundance: NA; j_gene: TRBJ2-3; d_gene: NA; CDR3nt: TGTGCCAGCCAAGCGGGTTCACCTAGCACAGATACGCAGTATTTT; CDR3aa: CASQAGSPSTDTQYF
len: 13; v_gene: TRBV10-3; abundance: NA; j_gene: TRBJ1-1; d_gene: NA; CDR3nt: TGTGCTCTACGAGGCTATGGTCACACTGAAGCTTTCTTT; CDR3aa: CALRGYGHTEAFF
len: 15; v_gene: TRBV5-5; abundance: NA; j_gene: TRBJ1-4; d_gene: NA; CDR3nt: TGTGCCAGCAGCACCAGCTACTACTCTAATGAAAAACTGTTTTTT; CDR3aa: CASSTSYYSNEKLFF
len: 16; v_gene: TRBV27; abundance: NA; j_gene: TRBJ2-5; d_gene: NA; CDR3nt: TGTGCCAGCAGTTTATCTCTGTTAGGGGCGACAGAGACCCAGTACTTC; CDR3aa: CASSLSLLGATETQYF
len: 14; v_gene: TRBV5-1; abundance: NA; j_gene: TRBJ1-1; d_gene: TRBD1; CDR3nt: TGCGCCAGCAGCCGGACAGGGGTTAACACTGAAGCTTTCTTT; CDR3aa: CASSRTGVNTEAFF
len: 13; v_gene: TRBV7-8; abundance: NA; j_gene: TRBJ2-1; d_gene: TRBD1; CDR3nt: TGTGCCAGCAGCCTGGGACAGTCCAATGAGCAGTTCTTC; CDR3aa: CASSLGQSNEQFF
len: 13; v_gene: TRBV19; abundance: NA; j_gene: TRBJ1-1; d_gene: NA; CDR3nt: TGTGCCAGTAGTACCTGGACCGTCACTGAAGCTTTCTTT; CDR3aa: CASSTWTVTEAFF
len: 16; v_gene: TRBV19; abundance: NA; j_gene: TRBJ2-2; d_gene: TRBD2; CDR3nt: TGTGCCAGTAGTCCTAGGGAGGGTCAGAACACCGGGGAGCTGTTTTTT; CDR3aa: CASSPREGQNTGELFF
len: 14; v_gene: TRBV18; abundance: NA; j_gene: TRBJ1-2; d_gene: NA; CDR3nt: TGTGCCAGCTCACCACCGGTTTTGAACTATGGCTACACCTTC; CDR3aa: CASSPPVLNYGYTF
len: 13; v_gene: TRBV6-6; abundance: NA; j_gene: TRBJ1-2; d_gene: NA; CDR3nt: TGTGCCAGCAGTTATCTAGGGGAGGGGGGCTACACCTTC; CDR3aa: CASSYLGEGGYTF
len: 16; v_gene: TRBV10-1; abundance: NA; j_gene: TRBJ1-1; d_gene: NA; CDR3nt: TGCGCCAGGTCTAGAGTTGGGCCCCAGCTGAACACTGAAGCTTTCTTT; CDR3aa: CARSRVGPQLNTEAFF
len: 14; v_gene: TRBV13; abundance: NA; j_gene: TRBJ1-1; d_gene: NA; CDR3nt: TGTGCCAGCAGCTTAGGCCCCGGGACACCTAAAGCTTTCTTT; CDR3aa: CASSLGPGTPKAFF
len: 15; v_gene: TRBV19; abundance: NA; j_gene: TRBJ2-6; d_gene: NA; CDR3nt: TGTGCCAGTAGTATTTCCCGCTCTGGGGCCAACGTCCTGACTTTC; CDR3aa: CASSISRSGANVLTF
len: 20; v_gene: TRBV7-8; abundance: NA; j_gene: TRBJ2-3; d_gene: TRBD2; CDR3nt: TGTGCCAGCAGCGATTCCGGGACTAGCGGCGTACTACTTAGCACAGATACGCAGTATTTT; CDR3aa: CASSDSGTSGVLLSTDTQYF
len: 10; v_gene: TRBV18; abundance: NA; j_gene: TRBJ1-2; d_gene: NA; CDR3nt: TGTGCCAGCTCAGGGAATGGCTACACCTTC; CDR3aa: CASSGNGYTF